Shown below are 3 T cell receptor beta chains from a single sample sequenced in a study of vaccination effects on CD4 cells after COVID-19. Their cognate antigens are unknown. The data were produced by immunoSEQ multiplex PCR, yet TCRdb's version contains in-frame clones alone and is incomplete. Here the sample spans some 10,000 clones, around 74% being singletons. With 10 to 11 days of culture completed, CD4+ T cells were isolated. Each participant was administered two doses of either the BNT162b2 or the mRNA-1273 vaccine. Sequencing used CD4+ T cells from PBMCs cultured without peptide, obtained after COVID-19 vaccination. These TCRs come from a human donor who received a COVID-19 vaccine.

The rearrangement links TRBV9 to TRBJ2-3, with 9 positions matching TRBD1. The CDR3 sequence is 18 residues long. In germline, CDR1 is SGDLS, CDR2 YYNGEE. After removal of 0 bases from V and 1 base from J, the junction contained 9 bases not matched to a gene. In DNA form, the CDR3 reads TGTGCCAGCAGCGTAGCGAACAGGGGGCTAAAGGGCACAGATACGCAGTATTTT. The encoded protein is CASSVANRGLKGTDTQYF.

The rearrangement links TRBV9 to TRBJ1-3; D possibly corresponds to TRBD1 (5 bases). Trimming pared 3 bases from V and 4 bases from J, leaving 17 bases between. The germline CDR1 and CDR2 sequences are SGDLS and YYNGEE. The length of the CDR3 is 16 residues. CDR3 bases: TGTGCCAGCAGCGCATTCCAGGGAGAAGGGGGAAACACCATATATTTT. It translates to CASSAFQGEGGNTIYF. Complete variable domain (other parts from reference TRBV9 and TRBJ1-3): DSGVTQTPKHLITATGQRVTLRCSPRSGDLSVYWYQQSLDQGLQFLIQYYNGEERAKGNILERFSAQQFPDLHSELNLSSLELGDSALYFCASSAFQGEGGNTIYFGEGSWLTVV.

This rearrangement joins TRBV5-6 to TRBJ2-3, with 8 nucleotides matching TRBD2. The V gene end was trimmed by 1 base and the J gene end by 3 bases; junction bases not matched to a gene: 4. The CDR3 runs to 15 residues. Germline loops: CDR1 SGHDT, CDR2 YYEEEE. The CDR3 DNA reads as TGTGCCAGCAGCTTGCGGGGGGGGAGGACAGATACGCAGTATTTT. Translated, it gives CASSLRGGRTDTQYF.